This T cell receptor (beta chain) was observed in a study of glioma-infiltrating T cells. This clonotype was seen a single time. The target antigen is unknown. Using RNA template, CDR3s of TCR alpha and beta were amplified with iRepertoire arm-PCR. Tissue mRNA or PBMC total RNA, roughly 95-400 ng, went into one-step reverse transcription and amplification. MiXCR, run by TCRdb on the multiplex PCR reads, gives a single entry per CDR3 protein. The sample lists around 170,000 distinct CDR3 sequences; about 47% were seen once. Study conclusions and caveats: Above-expected tissue-blood divergence occurred in all gliomas, most in low-grade ones. CDR3 overlap between tissue and blood was very small.

The sequenced sample was glioma tissue, nonneoplastic brain tissue, or PBMCs (not recorded which). The receptor was derived from a human donor with low-grade glioma or glioblastoma, undergoing nonglioma brain surgery, or in good health (not recorded which).

CDR3 amino acids: CASGLKLQETQYF. The CDR3 DNA sequence: TGCGCCAGCGGACTAAAACTGCAAGAGACCCAGTACTTC. The V gene is TRBV5-1, the J gene TRBJ2-5, with D perhaps TRBD2 (6 bases). Deletions cut 7 bases from V and 2 bases from J, with 12 bases between. This CDR3 region has 13 residues. Germline V lookup: CDR1 SGHRS, CDR2 YFSETQ.